This TCR beta chain was recorded in a study of T cells in Graves' hyperthyroidism and ophthalmopathy. Study-wide results and caveats: Researchers found most expanded thyroid clonotypes above 0.001 in blood as well.

The CDR3 regions of TCR beta were amplified from RNA transcripts. First-round RT-PCR targeting the TCR CDR3 was performed with the HTBI primer set. TCRdb ran MiXCR on the multiplex PCR reads and lists one entry per CDR3 protein. This sample has hundreds of thousands of distinct CDR3 sequences, with roughly 14% found just once. Germline CDR1 ENHRY, CDR2 SYGVKD. Between the trimmed V and J ends, which lost 6 bases and 3 bases, there was a span of 12 bases. The CDR3 sequence is 13 residues long. This clonotype was detected only a few times. Its antigen is currently unknown. Among ophthalmopathy patients, the Clinical Activity Score reached at least 3, the NOSPECS grade reached at least 4, and duration remained under 3 months.

The receptor was isolated from a man younger than 35 with Graves' ophthalmopathy. Source material: blood. The J gene is TRBJ2-7, the V gene TRBV10-3; tentative D call: TRBD2 (7 bases). CDR3 sequence reads: CAIRGEGGYEQYF. CDR3 bases: TGTGCCATCAGGGGGGAGGGGGGCTACGAGCAGTACTTC.